A selection of T cell receptor beta chains follows, all from one sample in a study of cytomegalovirus exposure and HLA in healthy donors. The assay was immunoSEQ multiplex PCR, and TCRdb's table has in-frame clones only and misses some. The sample has about 200,000 clones; roughly four fifths are singletons. The specimen was PBMCs. These receptors were obtained from a woman aged 50 to 60 in good health and CMV-seropositive. Each CDR3 is given with its conserved first and last residue. The D gene is left open where the match is weak. Clone size appears in some rows only: once, few, many, or a class for an expanded clone.

v_call	cdr3_length	j_call	d_call	clone_size	cdr3_nt	cdr3_aa
TRBV15	15	TRBJ2-4	TRBD2	NA	TGTGCCACCAGCAGAGATTTTGGGGGGGGAGACAGTCAGTACTTC	CATSRDFGGGDSQYF
TRBV5-1	13	TRBJ2-5	NA	NA	TGCGCCAGCAGCTTGGAGCAGGGGGGGACCCAGTACTTC	CASSLEQGGTQYF
TRBV10-3	13	TRBJ1-3	NA	NA	TGTGCCAGTCGCGAGGCGGGTGGAAACACCATATATTTT	CASREAGGNTIYF
TRBV10-3	12	TRBJ2-1	NA	NA	TGTGCCATCAGCGGGACTTACAATGAGCAGTTCTTC	CAISGTYNEQFF
TRBV5-1	14	TRBJ1-3	TRBD1	NA	TGCGCCAGCAGCCCGGGGACAGCGGGAAACACCATATATTTT	CASSPGTAGNTIYF
TRBV19	14	TRBJ2-2	NA	NA	TGTGCCAGTAGTATAGTCGGGTGGGCCGGGGAGCTGTTTTTT	CASSIVGWAGELFF
TRBV4-1	14	TRBJ2-4	NA	NA	TGCGCCAGCAGCCAACTCGTAGCCAAAAACATTCAGTACTTC	CASSQLVAKNIQYF
TRBV19	13	TRBJ2-7	NA	NA	TGTGCCAGTAGTGCGCGTTGGGCCCACGAGCAGTACTTC	CASSARWAHEQYF
TRBV2	14	TRBJ2-5	NA	NA	TGTGCCAGCCCCGGGCGCAACGGAGGAGAGACCCAGTACTTC	CASPGRNGGETQYF
TRBV6-6	14	TRBJ1-3	NA	NA	TGTGCCAGCAGTTACTCGAGTAGTGGAAACACCATATATTTT	CASSYSSSGNTIYF
TRBV10-3	14	TRBJ2-5	TRBD1	NA	TGTGCCATCAGCGCGGGACAGGGGGGGGAGACCCAGTACTTC	CAISAGQGGETQYF
TRBV27	16	TRBJ2-1	TRBD2	NA	TGTGCCAGCAGTCCGACTAGCGGGAGAATATACAATGAGCAGTTCTTC	CASSPTSGRIYNEQFF
TRBV7-9	15	TRBJ1-4	NA	NA	TGTGCCAGCAGCTTAGGCGACAGGATAGGTGAAAAACTGTTTTTT	CASSLGDRIGEKLFF
TRBV2	15	TRBJ2-7	NA	NA	TGTGCCAGCAGTGAAGGGGCAGGCAGCTCCTACGAGCAGTACTTC	CASSEGAGSSYEQYF
TRBV25-1	13	TRBJ2-4	TRBD1	NA	TGTGCCAGCAGCACCGGACAGGGTAACATTCAGTACTTC	CASSTGQGNIQYF
TRBV7-6	16	TRBJ2-1	NA	few	TGTGCCAGCAGCTTAGGGGCGGGACTCGCCTACAATGAGCAGTTCTTC	CASSLGAGLAYNEQFF
TRBV10-3	21	TRBJ2-3	NA	NA	TGTGCCATCAGTGATCGGAAAATGGGGGGGCGCAGGGTCACAGGCACAGATACGCAGTATTTT	CAISDRKMGGRRVTGTDTQYF
TRBV7-2	15	TRBJ2-2	NA	NA	TGTGCCAGCAGCTTAGCGCGCGGGGCCGTCGGGGAGCTGTTTTTT	CASSLARGAVGELFF
TRBV6-5	15	TRBJ1-4	NA	NA	TGTGCCAGCAGTTACACCGCAGGGTTGAATGAAAAACTGTTTTTT	CASSYTAGLNEKLFF
TRBV7-2	17	TRBJ2-5	TRBD2	NA	TGTGCCAGCAGCTTAGGATTAGCGGGAGCGATTGGAGAGACCCAGTACTTC	CASSLGLAGAIGETQYF
TRBV28	17	TRBJ2-4	NA	NA	TGTGCCAGCAACCAACCCACGCCAGGGGCGGCCAAAAACATTCAGTACTTC	CASNQPTPGAAKNIQYF
TRBV15	15	TRBJ1-2	NA	NA	TGTGCCACCAGCAGAGACAGACAGGCTGGTGGTGGCTACACCTTC	CATSRDRQAGGGYTF
TRBV28	16	TRBJ2-2	TRBD1	NA	TGTGCCAGCAGTTACCACCGGGACAGAGACACCGGGGAGCTGTTTTTT	CASSYHRDRDTGELFF
TRBV28	14	TRBJ2-4	NA	NA	TGTGCCAGCACACAGGGCCTAGCCAAAAACATTCAGTACTTC	CASTQGLAKNIQYF
TRBV5-4	16	TRBJ1-1	TRBD1	NA	TGTGCCAGCAGCTTACCCGGACAGGGTTTATTCACTGAAGCTTTCTTT	CASSLPGQGLFTEAFF
TRBV28	17	TRBJ2-7	TRBD2	NA	TGTGCCAGCAGTTCAACCCCGGGACTAGCGGGACCATACGAGCAGTACTTC	CASSSTPGLAGPYEQYF
TRBV6-5	16	TRBJ1-1	NA	few	TGTGCCAGCAGTTACTCGCGGCTGCCCATGAACACTGAAGCTTTCTTT	CASSYSRLPMNTEAFF
TRBV10-2	19	TRBJ1-1	TRBD1	NA	TGCGCCAGCAGTGAGTGGGGCCGTCAGGGGGGAGGTTGGAACACTGAAGCTTTCTTT	CASSEWGRQGGGWNTEAFF
TRBV11-2	13	TRBJ2-7	NA	NA	TGTGCCAGCAATGAAACAGGGCGCGACGAGCAGTACTTC	CASNETGRDEQYF
TRBV11-2	13	TRBJ2-5	TRBD1	NA	TGTGCCAGCAGCCACGGGACAGGCGGGACCCAGTACTTC	CASSHGTGGTQYF
TRBV2	15	TRBJ2-7	NA	NA	TGTGCCAGCAGTGAGTCGTTGGGCAGCTCCTACGAGCAGTACTTC	CASSESLGSSYEQYF
TRBV6-1	12	TRBJ2-2	NA	NA	TGTGCCAGCAGCTTCTCGGAGGGGGCCCTGTTTTTT	CASSFSEGALFF
TRBV7-9	15	TRBJ2-1	NA	NA	TGTGCCAGCAGCACTATGGACATAAGCTACAATGAGCAGTTCTTC	CASSTMDISYNEQFF
TRBV19	13	TRBJ1-1	TRBD1	NA	TGTGCCAGTATCGACAGGGGCAACACTGAAGCTTTCTTT	CASIDRGNTEAFF
TRBV7-2	16	TRBJ2-1	TRBD2	few	TGTGCCAGCAGCTTAGGGGGACTAGCGGGGACAAAGGGGCAGTTCTTC	CASSLGGLAGTKGQFF
TRBV25-1	15	TRBJ2-2	NA	once	TGTGCCAGCAGTGAAGGTAGCCCCGGGAATTGGGAGCTGTTTTTT	CASSEGSPGNWELFF
TRBV27	15	TRBJ2-7	TRBD1	NA	TGTGCCAGCAGGTTTCAGACACAGGGGACCTACGAGCAGTACTTC	CASRFQTQGTYEQYF
TRBV7-2	13	TRBJ1-5	NA	once	TGTGCCAGCAGCACTCATAGCAATCAGCCCCAGCATTTT	CASSTHSNQPQHF
TRBV11-2	12	TRBJ2-7	NA	NA	TGTGCCAGCGGCAGGGTGGGCTACGAGCAGTACTTC	CASGRVGYEQYF
TRBV19	16	TRBJ2-2	TRBD2	NA	TGTGCCAGTAAAATCCTAGCGGGGGCCAAGGCCGGGGAGCTGTTTTTT	CASKILAGAKAGELFF
TRBV19	12	TRBJ2-2	NA	NA	TGTGCCAGTAGTTCAACAACCGGGGAGCTGTTTTTT	CASSSTTGELFF
TRBV6-1	13	TRBJ1-6	NA	NA	TGTGCCAGCAGTGACAGGGCTGATTCACCCCTCCACTTT	CASSDRADSPLHF
TRBV5-4	15	TRBJ2-5	TRBD1	few	TGTGCCAGCAGCTTGGAGGCAGGGGGCGGGGAGACCCAGTACTTC	CASSLEAGGGETQYF
TRBV6-1	14	TRBJ2-3	NA	NA	TGTGCCAGCAGACCCGGGTCAAACACAGATACGCAGTATTTT	CASRPGSNTDTQYF
TRBV5-1	15	TRBJ2-3	NA	NA	TGCGCCAGCAGCATACAGGCTAGCGGCACAGATACGCAGTATTTT	CASSIQASGTDTQYF
TRBV6-1	14	TRBJ1-2	NA	NA	TGTGCCAGCAGTGTTAGGGGTGCGGTATATGGCTACACCTTC	CASSVRGAVYGYTF
TRBV6-1	15	TRBJ2-5	TRBD2	NA	TGTGCCAGCAGTCCAGGGACTAGCGACCAAGAGACCCAGTACTTC	CASSPGTSDQETQYF
TRBV2	15	TRBJ2-1	TRBD2	NA	TGTGCCAGCAGTGCTGGTAGCGGGACGTACAATGAGCAGTTCTTC	CASSAGSGTYNEQFF
TRBV18	15	TRBJ2-1	TRBD1	NA	TGTGCCAGCTCACCCCGGACAGGGGGCTACAATGAGCAGTTCTTC	CASSPRTGGYNEQFF
TRBV5-1	14	TRBJ2-7	NA	NA	TGCGCCAGCAGCTTGGGGGGACACTCCTACGAGCAGTACTTC	CASSLGGHSYEQYF
TRBV28	15	TRBJ1-2	TRBD1	NA	TGTGCCAGCAGCCGGACAGGGCAATCCTTAGGAGGCTACACCTTC	CASSRTGQSLGGYTF
TRBV7-8	12	TRBJ2-2	TRBD2	NA	TGTGCATCCGGGAGGCACACCGGGGAGCTGTTTTTT	CASGRHTGELFF
TRBV7-2	16	TRBJ2-5	TRBD2	NA	TGTGCCAGCAGCCCCGGTCGTGGGGGGGGCCAAGAGACCCAGTACTTC	CASSPGRGGGQETQYF
TRBV7-9	14	TRBJ2-2	TRBD1	NA	TGTTCCAGCAGCCCATGGACAGGGGACGGGGAGCTGTTTTTT	CSSSPWTGDGELFF